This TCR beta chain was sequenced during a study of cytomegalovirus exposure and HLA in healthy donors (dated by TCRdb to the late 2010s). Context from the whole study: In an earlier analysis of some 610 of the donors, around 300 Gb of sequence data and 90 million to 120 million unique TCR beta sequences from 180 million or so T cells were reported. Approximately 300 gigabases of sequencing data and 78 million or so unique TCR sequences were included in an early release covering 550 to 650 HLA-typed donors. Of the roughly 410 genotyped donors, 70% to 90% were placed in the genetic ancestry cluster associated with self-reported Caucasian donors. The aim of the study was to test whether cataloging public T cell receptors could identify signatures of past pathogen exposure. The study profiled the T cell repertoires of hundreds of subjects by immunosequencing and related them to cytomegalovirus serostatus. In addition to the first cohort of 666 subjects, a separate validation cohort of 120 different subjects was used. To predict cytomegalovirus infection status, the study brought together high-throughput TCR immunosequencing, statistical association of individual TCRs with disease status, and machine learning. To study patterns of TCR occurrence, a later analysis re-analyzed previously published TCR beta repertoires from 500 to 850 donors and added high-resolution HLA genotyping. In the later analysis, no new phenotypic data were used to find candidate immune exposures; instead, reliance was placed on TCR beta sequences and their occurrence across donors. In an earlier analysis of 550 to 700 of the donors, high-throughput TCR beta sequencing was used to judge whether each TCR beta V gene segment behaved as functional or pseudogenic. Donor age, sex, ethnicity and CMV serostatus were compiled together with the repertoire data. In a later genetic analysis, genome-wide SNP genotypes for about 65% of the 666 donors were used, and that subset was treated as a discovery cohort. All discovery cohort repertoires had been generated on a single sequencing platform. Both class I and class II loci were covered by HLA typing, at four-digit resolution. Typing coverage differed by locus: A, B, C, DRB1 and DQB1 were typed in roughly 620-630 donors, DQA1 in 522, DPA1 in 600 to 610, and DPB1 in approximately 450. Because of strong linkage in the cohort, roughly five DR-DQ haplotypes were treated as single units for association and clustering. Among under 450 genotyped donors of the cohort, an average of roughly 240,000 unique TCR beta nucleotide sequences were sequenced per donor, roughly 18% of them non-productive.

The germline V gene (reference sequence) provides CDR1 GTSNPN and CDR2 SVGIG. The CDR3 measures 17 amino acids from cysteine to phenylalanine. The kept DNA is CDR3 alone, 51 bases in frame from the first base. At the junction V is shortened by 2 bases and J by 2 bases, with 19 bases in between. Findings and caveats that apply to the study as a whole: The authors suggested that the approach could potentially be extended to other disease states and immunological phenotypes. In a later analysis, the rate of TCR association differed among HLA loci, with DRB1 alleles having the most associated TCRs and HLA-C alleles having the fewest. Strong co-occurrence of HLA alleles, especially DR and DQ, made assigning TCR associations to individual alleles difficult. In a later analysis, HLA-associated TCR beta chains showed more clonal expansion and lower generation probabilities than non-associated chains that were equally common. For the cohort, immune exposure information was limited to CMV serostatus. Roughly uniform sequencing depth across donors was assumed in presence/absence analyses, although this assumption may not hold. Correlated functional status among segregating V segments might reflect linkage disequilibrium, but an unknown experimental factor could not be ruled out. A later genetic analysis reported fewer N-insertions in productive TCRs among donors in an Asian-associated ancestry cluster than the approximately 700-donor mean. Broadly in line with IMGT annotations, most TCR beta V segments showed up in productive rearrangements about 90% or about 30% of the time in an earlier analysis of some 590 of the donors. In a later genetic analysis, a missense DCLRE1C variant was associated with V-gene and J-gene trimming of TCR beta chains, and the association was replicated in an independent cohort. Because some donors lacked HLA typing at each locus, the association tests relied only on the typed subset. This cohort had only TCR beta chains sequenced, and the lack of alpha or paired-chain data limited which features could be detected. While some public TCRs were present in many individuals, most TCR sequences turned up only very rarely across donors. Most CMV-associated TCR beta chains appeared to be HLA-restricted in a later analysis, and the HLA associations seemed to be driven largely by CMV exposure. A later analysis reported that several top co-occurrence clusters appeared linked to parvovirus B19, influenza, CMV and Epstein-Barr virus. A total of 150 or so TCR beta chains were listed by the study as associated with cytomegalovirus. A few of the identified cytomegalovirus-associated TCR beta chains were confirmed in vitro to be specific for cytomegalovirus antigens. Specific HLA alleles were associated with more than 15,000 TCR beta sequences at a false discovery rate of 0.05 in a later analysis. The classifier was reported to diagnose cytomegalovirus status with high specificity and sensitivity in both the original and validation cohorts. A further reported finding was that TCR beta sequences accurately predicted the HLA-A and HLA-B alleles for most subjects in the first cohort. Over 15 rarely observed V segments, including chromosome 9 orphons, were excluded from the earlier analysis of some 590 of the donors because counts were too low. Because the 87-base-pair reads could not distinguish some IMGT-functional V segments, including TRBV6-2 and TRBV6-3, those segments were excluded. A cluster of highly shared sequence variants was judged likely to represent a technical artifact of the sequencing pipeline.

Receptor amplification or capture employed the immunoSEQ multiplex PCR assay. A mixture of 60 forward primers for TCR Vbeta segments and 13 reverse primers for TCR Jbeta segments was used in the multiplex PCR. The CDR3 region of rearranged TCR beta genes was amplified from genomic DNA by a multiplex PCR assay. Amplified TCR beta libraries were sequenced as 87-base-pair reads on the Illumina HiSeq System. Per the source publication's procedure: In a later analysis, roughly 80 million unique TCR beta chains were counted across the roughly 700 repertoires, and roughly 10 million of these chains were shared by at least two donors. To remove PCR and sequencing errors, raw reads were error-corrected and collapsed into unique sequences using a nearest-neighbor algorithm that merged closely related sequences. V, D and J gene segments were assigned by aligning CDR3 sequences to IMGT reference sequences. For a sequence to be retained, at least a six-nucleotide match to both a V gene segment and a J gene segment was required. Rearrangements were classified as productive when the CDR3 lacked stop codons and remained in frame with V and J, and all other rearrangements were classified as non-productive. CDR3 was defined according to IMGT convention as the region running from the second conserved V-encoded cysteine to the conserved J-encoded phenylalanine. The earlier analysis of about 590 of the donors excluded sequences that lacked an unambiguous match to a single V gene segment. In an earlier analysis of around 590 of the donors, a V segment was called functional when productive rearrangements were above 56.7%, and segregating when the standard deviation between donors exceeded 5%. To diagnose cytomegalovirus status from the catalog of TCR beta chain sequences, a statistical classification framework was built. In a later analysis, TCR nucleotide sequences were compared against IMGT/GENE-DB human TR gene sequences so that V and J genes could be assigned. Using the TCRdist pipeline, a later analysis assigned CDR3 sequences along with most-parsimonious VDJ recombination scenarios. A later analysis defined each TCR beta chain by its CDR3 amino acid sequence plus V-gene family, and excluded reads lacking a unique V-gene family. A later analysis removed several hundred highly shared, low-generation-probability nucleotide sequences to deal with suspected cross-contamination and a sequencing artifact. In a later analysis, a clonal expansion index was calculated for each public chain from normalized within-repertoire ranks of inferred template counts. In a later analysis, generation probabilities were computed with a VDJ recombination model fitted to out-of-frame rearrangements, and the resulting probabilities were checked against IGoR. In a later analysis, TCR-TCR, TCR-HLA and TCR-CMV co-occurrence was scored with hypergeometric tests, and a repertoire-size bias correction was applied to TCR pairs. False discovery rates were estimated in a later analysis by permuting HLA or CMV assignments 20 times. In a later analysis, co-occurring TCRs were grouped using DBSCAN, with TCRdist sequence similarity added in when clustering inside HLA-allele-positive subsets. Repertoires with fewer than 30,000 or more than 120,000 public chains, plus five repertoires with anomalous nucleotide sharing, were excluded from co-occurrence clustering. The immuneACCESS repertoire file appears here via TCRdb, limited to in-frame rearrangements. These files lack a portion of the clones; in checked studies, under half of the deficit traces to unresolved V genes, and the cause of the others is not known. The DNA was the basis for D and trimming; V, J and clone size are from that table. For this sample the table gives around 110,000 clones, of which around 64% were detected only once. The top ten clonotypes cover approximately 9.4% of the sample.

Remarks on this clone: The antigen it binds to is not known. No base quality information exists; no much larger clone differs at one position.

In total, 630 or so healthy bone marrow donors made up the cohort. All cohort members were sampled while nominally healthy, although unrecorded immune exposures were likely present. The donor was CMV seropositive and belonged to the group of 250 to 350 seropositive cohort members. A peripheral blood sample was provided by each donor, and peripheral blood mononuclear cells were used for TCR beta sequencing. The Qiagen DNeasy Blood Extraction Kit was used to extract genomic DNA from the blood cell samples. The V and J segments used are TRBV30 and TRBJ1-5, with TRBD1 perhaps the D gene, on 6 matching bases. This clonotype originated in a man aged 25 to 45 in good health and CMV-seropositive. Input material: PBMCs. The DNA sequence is TGTGCCTGGAGTCCACCCTTTAACAGGGCGGGCAATCAGCCCCAGCATTTT. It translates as CAWSPPFNRAGNQPQHF.